This TCR beta chain derives from a study of beta chain features in type 1 diabetes. Whole-study context: Patients shared similar age, gender and cell yields with healthy donors.

This clone occurred a few times. Sorting produced populations that all topped 95% purity. Sequenced material consisted of expressed TCRB transcripts (all of the isolated RNA was reverse transcribed). The average read count of naive, central memory and regulatory T cell samples was about 3.3 million. Assay used: immunoSEQ multiplex PCR; TCRdb lists only in-frame clones, some missing. The sample has about 330,000 clones; approximately 11% are singletons. Germline CDR1 and CDR2: LNHDA and SQIVND (reference sequence). V was clipped by 5 bases and J by 3 bases; unmatched bases: 11. This CDR3 has 17 residues.

Sequenced: naive CD4+ T cells from blood. The TCR originated in a woman in her twenties or thirties in good health. The J gene is TRBJ2-1, the V gene TRBV19; 9 bases agree with TRBD1. The CDR3: CASSPQGTGRFYNEQFF. DNA for the CDR3: TGTGCCAGTAGTCCCCAAGGGACAGGGCGATTCTACAATGAGCAGTTCTTC.